This T cell receptor beta chain was captured by sequencing in a study of cytomegalovirus exposure and HLA in healthy donors. 60 Vbeta and 13 Jbeta primers were used in PCR. Measured with immunoSEQ multiplex PCR; TCRdb has only the in-frame clones, and not every one. The data show 40,000 or so clones, about 70% seen once. This CDR3 has 16 residues. The V and J ends lost 0 bases and 5 bases, in that order; junction bases with no gene match: 6. CDR1 is SQVTM, CDR2 ANQGSEA, per germline. V and J are TRBV29-1 and TRBJ2-2; 10 bases line up with TRBD1. The clonotype originates from a man aged 35-49 years in good health and CMV-seronegative. Source material: PBMCs. The CDR3 spells CSVEDPDRGPTGELFF. The CDR3 DNA reads as TGCAGCGTTGAAGACCCTGACAGGGGGCCGACCGGGGAGCTGTTTTTT.